One and the same sample provided the 15 T cell receptor beta chains below, sequenced in a study of blood T cells in healthy people across ages. Combining a sample-barcoded 5' primer with a J-beta primer mix, a second PCR ran for about 7 to 12 cycles. TCRdb re-called the 5' RACE reads with MiXCR, one entry per CDR3 protein. The top ten clones hold over 3.5% of a sample with about 1.5 million distinct CDR3 sequences, roughly 43% of them seen once. The specimen was blood. The origin of the receptors is a woman under 30 in good health.

The J gene is TRBJ1-1, the V gene TRBV2; D not resolved. Germline lookup yields CDR1 SNHLY and CDR2 FYNNEI. This CDR3 spans 13 amino acids. V was cut by 4 bases and J by 1 base, with 7 bases left in between. The CDR3 DNA is TGTGCCAGCAGTGTGATTGAGAACACTGAAGCTTTCTTT. Protein: CASSVIENTEAFF.

V gene TRBV7-2 combines with J gene TRBJ2-1; D assignment may be TRBD1 or TRBD2 (5 bases each). V was pared by 5 bases and J by 15 bases, with 20 bases between. Germline assignment: CDR1 SGHTA and CDR2 FQGNSA. This CDR3 spans 13 amino acids. DNA of the CDR3: TGTGCCAGCAGCAGTTCCCGGGATTGGGGACCGTTCTTC. Amino acids: CASSSSRDWGPFF.

This clonotype was detected only once. One junction end disagrees with the germline gene, perhaps due to a read error. The chain recombines TRBV6-5 with TRBJ1-6; D gene unclear. The germline CDR1 and CDR2 sequences are MNHEY and SVGAGI. CDR3 length: 13 amino acids. The CDR3 loop reads CASSYSNSSPPHF. CDR3 sequence (DNA): TGTGCCAGCAGTTACTCGAATAGTTCACCCCCCCACTTT.

This rearrangement joins TRBV10-3 to TRBJ2-5; TRBD1 agrees at 9 bases. The J call may be incorrect, as the DNA end agrees better with TRBJ2-7. CDR3 length: 12 amino acids. CDR1 is ENHRY and CDR2 is SYGVKD in the germline V gene. CDR3 sequence (DNA): TGTGCCACCCGACAGGGGGGCTACGAGCAGTACTTC. Protein: CATRQGGYEQYF.

The V call is TRBV7-3, the J call TRBJ2-1; maybe TRBD2 (5 bases). This CDR3 region has 15 residues. The V end lost 2 bases, the J end lost 8 bases, and 16 bases lay between the germline ends. In germline, CDR1 is SGHTA, CDR2 FQGTGA. CDR3 DNA sequence: TGTGCCAGCAGCTTAGTCAATAAAGCGGTGGATGAGCAGTTCTTC. Its protein product is CASSLVNKAVDEQFF.

In its sample, this clonotype was seen a few times. The V call is TRBV20-1, the J call TRBJ2-2; D is perhaps TRBD1 (6 bases). CDR1 DFQATT and CDR2 SNEGSKA come from the germline V gene (reference sequence). Trimming removed 0 bases at V and 5 bases at J, with 10 bases between. The length of the CDR3 is 14 residues. The CDR3 loop reads CSAREPGATGELFF. Written as DNA, the CDR3 is TGCAGTGCTAGAGAACCAGGGGCTACCGGGGAGCTGTTTTTT.

The V and J genes are TRBV29-1 and TRBJ2-6; 7 nucleotides match TRBD2. CDR1 and CDR2 from the germline V gene are SQVTM and ANQGSEA. J was trimmed by 2 bases and V by 2 bases; bases with no gene match: 6. The length of the CDR3 is 16 residues. In DNA, the CDR3 is TGCAGCGTTGAACCCCCTGGGAGGGCTGGGGCCAACGTCCTGACTTTC. This translates into CSVEPPGRAGANVLTF. The whole variable domain, filled in from reference TRBV29-1 and TRBJ2-6, reads SAVISQKPSRDICQRGTSLTIQCQVDSQVTMMFWYRQQPGQSLTLIATANQGSEATYESGFVIDKFPISRPNLTFSTLTVSNMSPEDSSIYLCSVEPPGRAGANVLTFGAGSRLTVL.

A remark on this clonotype: A much larger clone differs by one base, so this may be a read error. V usage is TRBV27 and J usage is TRBJ2-1; 7 positions match TRBD1. Germline assignment: CDR1 MNHEY and CDR2 SMNVEV (reference sequence). Losses at the gene ends were 5 bases for V and 5 bases for J; bases not matched to a gene: 9. This CDR3 is 15 amino acids long. The CDR3 loop is CASSPYRGTHNEQFF. The CDR3 DNA is TGTGCCAGCAGTCCGTACAGGGGTACCCACAATGAGCAGTTCTTC.

The chain combines TRBV19 with TRBJ2-5; TRBD2 might be the D (5 bases). Germline lookup yields CDR1 LNHDA and CDR2 SQIVND (reference sequence). The V gene lost 5 bases and the J gene lost 11 bases, with 21 bases spanning the gap. The CDR3 spans 14 residues. The CDR3: CASSPGLPPNEQYF. CDR3 DNA: TGTGCCAGTAGTCCTGGACTGCCCCCCAATGAGCAGTACTTC.

In its sample, this clonotype was seen a few times. The chain has TRBV29-1 and TRBJ1-1, with TRBD1 as a possible D gene (5 bases). The germline gives CDR1 SQVTM, CDR2 ANQGSEA. The V end was cut by 2 bases, the J end by 5 bases, with 12 bases between. The CDR3 has 13 residues. The CDR3: CSVEPQEGTEAFF. The CDR3 DNA reads TGCAGCGTTGAACCCCAGGAGGGGACTGAAGCTTTCTTT.

The chain is built from TRBV7-2 and TRBJ2-3; perhaps TRBD1 as D (6 bases). Trimming took 5 bases from V and 8 from J, leaving 23 bases between them. This CDR3 comprises 16 residues. In germline, CDR1 is SGHTA, CDR2 FQGNSA. CDR3 region: CASSPISLASQGTQYF. The CDR3 DNA follows: TGTGCCAGCAGCCCAATTAGTCTAGCTTCACAGGGTACGCAGTATTTT.

The chain combines TRBV12-3 or TRBV12-4 with TRBJ2-2; D gene uncertain. V lost 6 bases, J lost 5 bases, and 10 bases lay in between. This CDR3 has 13 amino acids. In DNA, the CDR3 is TGTGCCAGCAGACCTCAAAGGACCGGGGAGCTGTTTTTT. It codes for CASRPQRTGELFF.

A few counts support this clonotype. The V call is TRBV29-1, the J call TRBJ2-1, with 9 bases identical to TRBD1. CDR1 is SQVTM, CDR2 ANQGSEA, per germline. The CDR3 consists of 12 residues. V shed 7 bases, J shed 4 bases, and the junction held 2 bases outside the gene matches. The CDR3 region is CSGGTGYNEQFF. The CDR3 nucleotides read TGCAGCGGCGGGACAGGGTACAATGAGCAGTTCTTC.

This sequence joins TRBV28 and TRBJ1-5, with no clear D. CDR1 is MDHEN, CDR2 SYDVKM, per germline. This CDR3 spans 15 amino acids. The ends were cut back, 1 base at V and 2 bases at J, with 9 bases in the middle. DNA for the CDR3: TGTGCCAGCAGTTTATCCTCAACGGGCAATCAGCCCCAGCATTTT. This translates into CASSLSSTGNQPQHF.

The V call is TRBV6-5, the J call TRBJ1-2, with 9 bases aligning to TRBD1. Germline CDR1 and CDR2: MNHEY and SVGAGI. The CDR3 is 16 residues long. After removal of 2 bases from V and 4 bases from J, the junction contained 8 bases not matched to a gene. For the CDR3, the DNA is TGTGCCAGCAGTTACCGTAACAGGGGGCCAGGCTATGGCTACACCTTC. Its protein is CASSYRNRGPGYGYTF.